This entry lists 10 T cell receptor beta chains sequenced from one sample in a study of T-cell reconstitution after alpha-beta-depleted transplantation in children. Unique molecular identifiers tagged the TCRbeta library. From the PCR reads, TCRdb called clonotypes with MiXCR, one entry per CDR3 protein. The sample lists approximately 430,000 distinct CDR3 sequences, roughly 16% occurring once. The sequencing here drew on PBMCs, mostly from graft donor cells, taken 360 days after TCRalphabeta/CD19-depleted stem cell transplant. Every receptor here comes from a boy younger than two who had a stem cell transplant for Wiskott-Aldrich syndrome, so the T cells may come from the graft donor.

This clonotype has just a few counts. The genes are TRBV24-1 and TRBJ2-1; tentatively, D is TRBD1 (5 bases). V lost 1 base, J lost 5 bases, and 14 bases lay in between. The CDR3 extends over 16 amino acids. In germline, CDR1 is KGHDR, CDR2 SFDVKD. CDR3 sequence (DNA): TGTGCCACCAGTGATTTAGGGGCAGGACGCAACAATGAGCAGTTCTTC. It codes for CATSDLGAGRNNEQFF.

The J gene is TRBJ2-7, the V gene TRBV18; 7 nucleotides align to TRBD1. V was clipped by 3 bases and J by 4 bases; unmatched bases: 6. CDR3 length: 14 amino acids. CDR1 and CDR2 (germline): KGHSH, LQKENI. The CDR3 loop is CASSPGTEQYEQYF. CDR3 in DNA: TGTGCCAGCTCACCTGGGACAGAACAGTACGAGCAGTACTTC.

This clonotype has at least ten counts. The chain uses TRBV12-3 or TRBV12-4 and TRBJ2-7, with 8 bases aligning to TRBD2. The CDR3 consists of 17 residues. With 3 bases clipped from V and 3 bases from J, the junction kept 13 bases outside the gene matches. CDR3 nucleotides: TGTGCCAGCAGTTTCAGGCTGTTAGCGGGGCCGTTCTACGAGCAGTACTTC. Encoded protein: CASSFRLLAGPFYEQYF.

Ten or more counts support this clonotype. This rearrangement joins TRBV5-6 to TRBJ2-3; 7 nucleotides line up with TRBD1. V shed 0 bases, J shed 0 bases, and the junction held 1 base outside the gene matches. Germline CDR1 is SGHDT and CDR2 is YYEEEE. This CDR3 comprises 15 residues. CDR3 sequence (DNA): TGTGCCAGCAGCTTGGTAGGGGGCAGCACAGATACGCAGTATTTT. Protein sequence: CASSLVGGSTDTQYF. The full variable domain, completed using reference TRBV5-6 and TRBJ2-3, is DAGVTQSPTHLIKTRGQQVTLRCSPKSGHDTVSWYQQALGQGPQFIFQYYEEEERQRGNFPDRFSGHQFPNYSSELNVNALLLGDSALYLCASSLVGGSTDTQYFGPGTRLTVL.

This clonotype was counted between two and nine times. The chain joins TRBV29-1 to TRBJ2-1, with 7 nucleotides matching TRBD1. The CDR3 covers 13 residues. CDR1 is SQVTM and CDR2 is ANQGSEA in the germline V gene. J gave up 6 bases and V 6 bases, and 8 bases lay outside the gene matches. CDR3 amino acids: CSVENYRGNEQFF. The CDR3, as DNA: TGCAGCGTCGAAAACTACAGGGGCAATGAGCAGTTCTTC.

This clonotype was counted between two and nine times. V and J are TRBV5-1 and TRBJ2-7; the match to TRBD1 covers 8 bases. Germline CDR1 reads SGHRS; CDR2 reads YFSETQ. This CDR3 has 16 residues. V lost 4 bases and J lost 2; bases outside the gene matches: 11. CDR3 region: CASSRPGQVEPYEQYF. CDR3 sequence (DNA): TGCGCCAGCAGCCGCCCGGGACAGGTTGAGCCCTACGAGCAGTACTTC.

Only a few counts were recorded for this clonotype. The V and J genes are TRBV4-2 and TRBJ2-7; unclear D gene. Trimming pared 3 bases from V and 1 base from J, leaving 7 bases between. This CDR3 is 13 amino acids long. Germline V gene sequence: CDR1 LGHNA, CDR2 YNFKEQ. CDR3 in amino acids: CASSQYGSYEQYF. CDR3 DNA sequence: TGTGCCAGCAGCCAGTACGGGTCCTACGAGCAGTACTTC.

The chain carries TRBV30 and TRBJ2-1; D tentatively reads TRBD1 or TRBD2 (5 bases each). Trimming took off 1 base at V and 8 bases at J, with 15 bases between the two ends. The CDR3 sequence is 14 residues long. From germline, CDR1 is GTSNPN and CDR2 SVGIG (reference sequence). CDR3 in amino acids: CAWSAGFQGYEQFF. Here the CDR3 DNA reads TGTGCCTGGAGTGCGGGGTTTCAGGGCTATGAGCAGTTCTTC.

The rearrangement links TRBV9 to TRBJ1-1, with 9 positions matching TRBD1. Germline-derived CDR1 and CDR2 are SGDLS and YYNGEE. V shed 0 bases and J 4 bases; nucleotides not matched to a gene: 4. This CDR3 comprises 15 residues. CDR3 coding DNA: TGTGCCAGCAGCGTAGGGGTGACAGGGGGCACTGAAGCTTTCTTT. It encodes CASSVGVTGGTEAFF.

The chain links TRBV6-2 or TRBV6-3 to TRBJ2-5, with 10 nucleotides matching TRBD2. CDR3 size: 20 residues. Trimming at V came to 2 bases and at J to 7 bases, leaving 22 bases not matched to a gene. Germline V gene data show CDR1 as MNHEY and CDR2 as SVGEGT. The CDR3 DNA sequence: TGTGCCAGCAGTTACCTCACACCCCGTCTAGCGGGAGCCCTCTCGGGGACCCAGTACTTC. Translation gives CASSYLTPRLAGALSGTQYF.